The 24 T cell receptor beta chains in this list originate from one sample, sequenced in a study of T cells in Graves' hyperthyroidism and ophthalmopathy. Researchers amplified the TCR beta CDR3 regions from RNA transcripts. First-round RT-PCR with HTBI primers amplified the TCR CDR3 region. One entry per CDR3 protein, called by TCRdb with MiXCR from the multiplex PCR reads. The sample includes roughly 500,000 distinct CDR3 sequences, 46% seen only once; the top ten take roughly 19%. Sequencing was performed on peripheral blood or thyroid tissue (not recorded which). The receptors stem from an adult woman with Graves' disease, either hyperthyroidism or ophthalmopathy (not recorded which).

This clonotype has more than one count but fewer than ten. CDR3 region: CASSRGLAGGHQYF. CDR3 coding DNA: TGTGCCAGCAGCCGAGGACTAGCGGGAGGACATCAGTACTTC. The rearrangement links TRBV9 to TRBJ2-7, with 14 bases that match TRBD2. Germline loops: CDR1 SGDLS, CDR2 YYNGEE. V lost 4 bases and J lost 10; bases outside the gene matches: 7. This CDR3 comprises 14 residues.

As to this clonotype: Compared with germline, one end of the junction differs, possibly owing to a read error. The rearrangement uses TRBV7-2 and TRBJ1-2; D might be TRBD1 (6 bases). Germline loops: CDR1 SGHTA, CDR2 FQGNSA. The CDR3 is made up of 14 amino acids. CDR3 residues: CASSSKAEGVSYTF. The CDR3, as DNA: TGCGCCAGCAGCTCCAAGGCGGAGGGGGTTAGCTACACCTTC.

This clonotype was observed at least ten times. The chain couples TRBV6-5 to TRBJ2-5; maybe TRBD1 (6 bases). Trimming stripped 0 bases from V and 4 bases from J, with 24 bases between. There are 19 residues in the CDR3. Germline V gene sequence: CDR1 MNHEY, CDR2 SVGAGI. This CDR3 reads CASSYSRTVAEPVGETQYF. The CDR3 DNA follows: TGTGCCAGCAGTTACTCGAGGACAGTAGCAGAGCCCGTAGGAGAGACCCAGTACTTC.

This clonotype was seen many times. The genes are TRBV5-1 and TRBJ2-6, with D maybe TRBD2 (6 bases). The CDR3 length is 14 residues. From germline, CDR1 is SGHRS and CDR2 YFSETQ. V was trimmed by 4 bases and J by 5 bases, leaving 10 bases between them. CDR3 DNA sequence: TGCGCCAGCAGCACGGAGGGGCGGGCCAACGTCCTGACTTTC. Residues: CASSTEGRANVLTF.

This chain links TRBV20-1 with TRBJ1-3; perhaps TRBD1 as D (5 bases). The germline V gene encodes CDR1 DFQATT and CDR2 SNEGSKA (reference sequence). V was pared by 8 bases and J by 10 bases, with 21 bases between. CDR3 size: 13 residues. This CDR3 is CSTTGTSGETIYF. CDR3 DNA: TGCAGTACGACCGGGACTAGCGGAGAGACCATATATTTT.

The chain is built from TRBV2 and TRBJ2-7; TRBD2 matches at 14 bases. The CDR3 totals 13 residues. J gave up 10 bases and V 7 bases, and 6 bases lay outside the gene matches. CDR1 is SNHLY and CDR2 is FYNNEI in the germline V gene. CDR3 nucleotide sequence: TGTGCCAGCAAGGGGACTAGCGGGAGTCTTCAGTACTTC. Amino acids: CASKGTSGSLQYF.

This rearrangement joins TRBV29-1 to TRBJ2-5; D possibly corresponds to TRBD1 (5 bases). The germline V gene encodes CDR1 SQVTM and CDR2 ANQGSEA. This CDR3 comprises 14 residues. Trimming pared 0 bases from V and 2 bases from J, leaving 10 bases between. The CDR3 DNA is TGCAGCGTTGAAGAAAGGGGTTTGCAAGAGACCCAGTACTTC. Amino acids: CSVEERGLQETQYF.

This clonotype was seen a handful of times. The chain recombines TRBV10-3 with TRBJ1-1; possible D gene TRBD1, 5 bases. This CDR3 spans 14 amino acids. The V gene's germline CDR1 is ENHRY and CDR2 SYGVKD. The V and J ends lost 2 bases and 4 bases respectively, with 11 bases between them. CDR3 sequence: CAISEPDGGTEAFF. CDR3 DNA: TGTGCCATCAGTGAGCCCGATGGGGGCACTGAAGCTTTCTTT.

The chain links TRBV2 to TRBJ2-5; D perhaps matches TRBD1 (5 bases). Germline V gene sequence: CDR1 SNHLY, CDR2 FYNNEI. The V and J ends lost 1 base and 2 bases respectively, with 8 bases between them. The CDR3 runs to 14 residues. The CDR3 protein is CASSEGQLQETQYF. In DNA form, the CDR3 reads TGTGCCAGCAGTGAAGGACAGCTTCAAGAGACCCAGTACTTC.

This rearrangement joins TRBV7-8 to TRBJ1-5; TRBD1 matches at 8 bases. The CDR3 is 14 amino acids. Germline lookup yields CDR1 SGHVS and CDR2 FQNEAQ. The ends lost 1 base at V and 6 bases at J; junction bases unmatched: 2. CDR3 DNA: TGTGCCAGCAGCTTAGAGGACAGGGTTCAGCCCCAGCATTTT. Its translation is CASSLEDRVQPQHF. Using reference TRBV7-8 and TRBJ1-5 for the parts outside the CDR3, the full variable domain is GAGVSQSPRYKVAKRGQDVALRCDPISGHVSLFWYQQALGQGPEFLTYFQNEAQLDKSGLPSDRFFAERPEGSVSTLKIQRTQQEDSAVYLCASSLEDRVQPQHFGDGTRLSIL.

To note about this clonotype: Without the conserved terminal phenylalanine or tryptophan, this CDR3 likely stems from a read error. The DNA is omitted, as the CDR3 cannot be located on it reliably, and the CDR3 follows TCRdb's listing. J is TRBJ1-1 and V is TRBV2; the table calls TRBD1, which could not be checked here. Germline CDR1 and CDR2: SNHLY and FYNNEI. The CDR3 is 14 residues long, counting both termini. The CDR3 is CASSEQGADTEAFL.

On this clonotype: A read error is possible here, since a much larger clone lies one base away. V and J are TRBV2 and TRBJ1-2; D unresolved. The CDR3 is 13 residues long. V was cut by 8 bases and J by 8 bases, with 18 bases left in between. CDR1 and CDR2 (germline): SNHLY, FYNNEI. The CDR3 DNA reads TGTGCCAGCGAAGAGAGCGGCGGTTCCGGCTACACCTTC. Translated: CASEESGGSGYTF.

V and J are TRBV30 and TRBJ2-3, with a weak D call TRBD2 (6 bases). This CDR3 is built from 14 residues. Trimming took 5 bases from V and 2 from J, leaving 14 bases between them. From germline, CDR1 is GTSNPN and CDR2 SVGIG (reference sequence). CDR3 sequence: CAWGTGRNTDTQYF. CDR3 coding DNA: TGTGCCTGGGGGACTGGAAGAAACACAGATACGCAGTATTTT.

This clonotype has only one observation. A much larger clone lies one base from this, so it may be a read error. The rearrangement joins TRBV15 to TRBJ2-2, with D hard to call. CDR1 and CDR2 (germline): LNHNV, YYDKDF (reference sequence). This CDR3 region has 13 residues. Between the trimmed V and J ends, which lost 0 bases and 9 bases, there was a span of 8 bases. This CDR3 is CATSRDHARELFF. CDR3 nucleotides: TGTGCCACCAGCAGAGATCATGCCAGGGAGCTGTTTTTT.

This clonotype appeared many times. The chain carries TRBV24-1 and TRBJ2-7, with 7 nucleotides matching TRBD1. V lost 3 bases to trimming and J lost 0 bases; unmatched junction nucleotides: 7. The CDR3 runs 16 residues. Germline CDR1 is KGHDR and CDR2 is SFDVKD. CDR3 region: CATSDGDSASSYEQYF. In DNA, the CDR3 is TGTGCCACCAGTGATGGGGACAGCGCTAGCTCCTACGAGCAGTACTTC.

This clonotype was recorded many times. The rearrangement uses TRBV20-1 and TRBJ1-1; tentative D call: TRBD1 (5 bases). The V gene's germline CDR1 is DFQATT and CDR2 SNEGSKA (reference sequence). The germline V and J ends were trimmed by 5 bases and 3 bases, with 13 bases remaining between them. The CDR3 is 13 amino acids. In DNA form, the CDR3 reads TGCAGTGCTGGGGGGGGATCGGACACTGAAGCTTTCTTT. Protein: CSAGGGSDTEAFF.

This clonotype was seen many times. V is TRBV12-3 or TRBV12-4 and J is TRBJ2-5; a weak D match, TRBD1 (5 bases). V lost 2 bases, J lost 5 bases, and 9 bases lay in between. This CDR3 contains 13 residues. The CDR3 loop reads CASSLWGEETQYF. In DNA form, the CDR3 reads TGTGCCAGCAGTTTATGGGGCGAGGAGACCCAGTACTTC.

The table lists this clonotype with a few counts. The chain uses TRBV6-2 or TRBV6-3 and TRBJ1-1, with a tentative D call TRBD1 (6 bases). The length of the CDR3 is 17 residues. V was pared by 2 bases and J by 0 bases, with 16 bases between. Germline V gene lookup returns CDR1 MNHEY and CDR2 SVGEGT. DNA for the CDR3: TGTGCCAGCAGTTACGACAGGAGGAGGGGTATGAACACTGAAGCTTTCTTT. Protein sequence: CASSYDRRRGMNTEAFF.

This clonotype was seen a few times. This may be a read error: a much more frequent sequence differs by one nucleotide. This chain joins TRBV29-1 and TRBJ2-3, with D hard to call. The CDR3 length is 10 residues. Trimming removed 4 bases from V and 4 bases from J, with 3 bases in between. Germline V CDR1 and CDR2: SQVTM, ANQGSEA. DNA of the CDR3: TGCAGCGTTGGGGCAGATACGCAGTATTTT. As protein: CSVGADTQYF.

The chain recombines TRBV10-3 with TRBJ1-4, with 10 bases that match TRBD1. The CDR3 consists of 15 residues. Germline lookup yields CDR1 ENHRY and CDR2 SYGVKD. V lost 4 bases to trimming and J lost 6 bases; unmatched junction nucleotides: 5. The CDR3 reads CAISGDGTGDEKLFF. The CDR3 nucleotides are TGTGCCATCAGTGGAGACGGGACAGGGGATGAAAAACTGTTTTTT.

This chain uses TRBV5-5 with TRBJ1-4, with TRBD1 matching over 7 bases. Germline CDR1 reads SGHKS; CDR2 reads YYEKEE (reference sequence). The trim removed 5 bases at V and 6 bases at J, leaving 16 bases unmatched. CDR3 length equals 17 residues. CDR3 sequence (DNA): TGTGCCAGCAGTTTTTGGAACTCCGGGACAGTATATGAAAAACTGTTTTTT. Its translation: CASSFWNSGTVYEKLFF.

The CDR3 region is CASGTGTDTQYF. CDR3 DNA sequence: TGTGCCAGCGGGACGGGAACAGATACGCAGTATTTT. The chain is built from TRBV2 and TRBJ2-3; D tentatively fits TRBD1 or TRBD2 (5 bases each). Trimming took 8 bases from V and 3 from J, leaving 9 bases between them. CDR3 length: 12 residues. CDR1 is SNHLY, CDR2 FYNNEI, per germline.

This clonotype was seen ten or more times. This chain connects TRBV7-8 to TRBJ1-1; D gene unclear. CDR3 length: 14 residues. V shed 1 base and J shed 2 bases, with 8 bases lying between them. Germline V lookup: CDR1 SGHVS, CDR2 FQNEAQ. CDR3 DNA sequence: TGTGCCAGCAGCTTAGGACACCGAAACACTGAAGCTTTCTTT. Protein: CASSLGHRNTEAFF.

This chain joins TRBV9 and TRBJ2-6; D uncertain. The CDR3 covers 17 residues. Trimming stripped 3 bases from V and 3 bases from J, with 16 bases between. CDR1 and CDR2 from the germline V gene are SGDLS and YYNGEE. The chain's CDR3 is CASSGGLIARGANVLTF. The CDR3 region has the DNA TGTGCCAGCAGCGGAGGCCTCATCGCGCGTGGGGCCAACGTCCTGACTTTC.